One sample yielded the 28 T cell receptor beta chains listed below, sequenced in a study of shared T cell receptors in the human thymus. Here immunoSEQ multiplex PCR was the method, and the copy in TCRdb shows in-frame clones only, minus some. The sample consists of some 700,000 clones, approximately 85% of them appearing once. This sample also appeared in a second study, on human thymus T cells.

The sample taken for sequencing was thymocytes. Receptors were obtained from a girl under three years old with a congenital heart defect.

The chain joins TRBV6-1 to TRBJ1-1, with 10 bases fitting TRBD1. V lost 5 bases, J lost 6 bases, and 3 bases stayed unmatched. This CDR3 has 13 amino acids. The germline CDR1 and CDR2 sequences are MNHNS and SASEGT. CDR3 coding DNA: TGTGCCAGCAGTAAAGGACAGGGGGCTGAAGCTTTCTTT. Protein: CASSKGQGAEAFF.

This clone was detected only a few times. This chain uses TRBV10-3 with TRBJ1-1; a weak D match, TRBD1 (5 bases). V lost 8 bases, J lost 0 bases, and 19 bases lay in between. The CDR3 consists of 16 residues. Germline V gives CDR1 ENHRY, CDR2 SYGVKD. The CDR3 DNA sequence: TGTGCCATCTCTTCCGGGGGACCCATCCTGAACACTGAAGCTTTCTTT. Its protein product is CAISSGGPILNTEAFF.

V gene TRBV11-2 combines with J gene TRBJ2-7; D not certain. CDR3 length equals 13 residues. Per the germline V gene, CDR1 is SGHAT and CDR2 is FQNNGV. The V gene lost 1 base and the J gene lost 5 bases, with 9 bases spanning the gap. The CDR3 region is CASSLVPGDEQYF. For the CDR3, the DNA is TGTGCCAGCAGCTTAGTTCCGGGTGACGAGCAGTACTTC.

The chain carries TRBV5-1 and TRBJ2-7; TRBD1 matches at 7 bases. Trimming cost V 0 bases and J 2 bases; bases outside gene matches: 5. The CDR3 has 15 amino acids. CDR1 and CDR2 (germline): SGHRS, YFSETQ. The chain's CDR3 is CASSLDGTVAYEQYF. CDR3 DNA: TGCGCCAGCAGCTTGGATGGGACAGTCGCCTACGAGCAGTACTTC.

Comments on this clone: The sample holds other DNA sequences that translate to the same CDR3. The V and J genes are TRBV4-1 and TRBJ2-7, with TRBD1 matching over 7 bases. CDR3 length equals 14 residues. Germline CDR1 is MGHRA and CDR2 is YSYEKL. Trimming cost V 1 base and J 0 bases; bases outside gene matches: 0. The CDR3 loop is CASSQAGGSYEQYF. The CDR3 region has the DNA TGCGCCAGCAGCCAAGCAGGGGGCTCCTACGAGCAGTACTTC.

CDR3 sequence: CASRGGDSGVGYNEQFF. CDR3 nucleotide sequence: TGTGCCAGCAGGGGAGGAGATAGCGGGGTGGGCTACAATGAGCAGTTCTTC. The J gene is TRBJ2-1, the V gene TRBV7-2; 8 bases align to TRBD2. This CDR3 comprises 17 residues. V lost 6 bases and J lost 3; bases outside the gene matches: 13. The germline CDR1 and CDR2 sequences are SGHTA and FQGNSA.

V usage is TRBV4-3 and J usage is TRBJ1-5; 7 nucleotides line up with TRBD1. Germline CDR1 LGHNA, CDR2 YSLEER. Unmatched junction bases numbered 10, after V lost 2 bases and J lost 0 bases. The CDR3 consists of 18 residues. CDR3: CASSQHRQGAYSNQPQHF. CDR3 bases: TGCGCCAGCAGCCAACACCGACAGGGTGCGTATAGCAATCAGCCCCAGCATTTT.

Points on this clone: Other DNA variants within this sample encode the same CDR3. This chain links TRBV19 with TRBJ1-6; D call uncertain. The CDR3 is 14 amino acids. CDR1 LNHDA and CDR2 SQIVND come from the germline V gene (reference sequence). The V and J ends lost 4 bases and 7 bases respectively, with 11 bases between them. CDR3 sequence reads: CASSKRVPNSPLHF. CDR3 in DNA: TGTGCCAGTAGTAAGAGAGTCCCAAATTCACCCCTCCACTTT.

The V and J genes are TRBV6-5 and TRBJ1-2; 7 positions match TRBD1. Germline CDR1 and CDR2: MNHEY and SVGAGI. V shed 5 bases and J 2 bases; nucleotides not matched to a gene: 8. CDR3 length: 15 amino acids. The CDR3 region is CASSHRDSLNYGYTF. In nucleotides, the CDR3 is TGTGCCAGCAGTCACCGGGACAGTCTCAACTATGGCTACACCTTC.

The chain combines TRBV29-1 with TRBJ2-3; D may be TRBD2 (5 bases). CDR1 is SQVTM, CDR2 ANQGSEA, per germline. The CDR3 covers 14 residues. V lost 3 bases and J lost 3, with 13 bases in between. The CDR3 here is CSVEYGERTDTQYF. The CDR3 DNA reads TGCAGCGTTGAGTATGGGGAGCGGACAGATACGCAGTATTTT.

This chain connects TRBV28 to TRBJ1-6; D uncertain. The CDR3 extends over 12 amino acids. Looked up from germline, CDR1 is MDHEN and CDR2 is SYDVKM. V was pared by 5 bases and J by 13 bases, with 12 bases between. In nucleotides, the CDR3 is TGTGCCAGCAGTCACTCCTCCAGGCCCCTCCACTTT. It yields the protein CASSHSSRPLHF.

V usage is TRBV11-2 and J usage is TRBJ2-7; 9 bases map to TRBD1. Germline CDR1 is SGHAT and CDR2 is FQNNGV. Germline trimming cut 5 bases from V and 2 bases from J; bases unmatched to any gene: 10. The CDR3 is 16 amino acids. CDR3 in DNA: TGTGCCAGCAGCATGGAGGGACAGGGAAGAACCTACGAGCAGTACTTC. Protein: CASSMEGQGRTYEQYF.

This clone was seen just once. The rearrangement uses TRBV11-2 and TRBJ2-7; possible D gene TRBD1, 7 bases. This CDR3 region has 15 residues. Per the germline V gene, CDR1 is SGHAT and CDR2 is FQNNGV. V was shortened by 5 bases and J by 6 bases, with 20 bases between the two germline ends. The CDR3 DNA sequence: TGTGCCAGCAGCCTAACAGCAGGGGGGAGAGGCGAGCAGTACTTC. This encodes CASSLTAGGRGEQYF.

There are a few counts of this clone. V is TRBV4-1 and J is TRBJ2-3, with D tentatively TRBD2 (5 bases). Germline V gene lookup returns CDR1 MGHRA and CDR2 YSYEKL. The CDR3 loop spans 16 amino acids. Deletions cut 4 bases from V and 1 base from J, with 15 bases between. CDR3 loop: CASSRSREGGTDTQYF. DNA of the CDR3: TGCGCCAGCAGCCGCTCAAGAGAGGGCGGCACAGATACGCAGTATTTT.

This clone was counted between two and nine times. This chain links TRBV13 with TRBJ1-1; 11 nucleotides line up with TRBD1. CDR3 length: 17 residues. V shed 0 bases and J 0 bases; nucleotides not matched to a gene: 3. Germline CDR1 PRHDT, CDR2 FYEKMQ (reference sequence). The CDR3 reads CASSLGWDRGLNTEAFF. The CDR3 DNA reads TGTGCCAGCAGCTTAGGCTGGGACAGGGGGTTGAACACTGAAGCTTTCTTT.

The rearrangement joins TRBV4-1 to TRBJ2-1, with 11 positions matching TRBD2. With V trimmed by 1 base and J by 0 bases, 17 bases remained unmatched. Germline V lookup: CDR1 MGHRA, CDR2 YSYEKL. The CDR3 extends over 22 amino acids. CDR3 loop: CASSQASSWGLAGGRSYNEQFF. In nucleotides, the CDR3 is TGCGCCAGCAGCCAAGCTTCGAGTTGGGGTCTAGCGGGGGGCCGCTCCTACAATGAGCAGTTCTTC.

This chain uses TRBV6-4 with TRBJ2-1; D remains unclear. This CDR3 contains 16 residues. Deletions cut 4 bases from V and 10 bases from J, with 23 bases between. Germline values: CDR1 MRHNA, CDR2 SNTAGT. The CDR3 nucleotides are TGTGCCAGCAGTGTCTTCGAGGTATTCTCCAAGGTCGAGCAGTTCTTC. It is translated as CASSVFEVFSKVEQFF.

J is TRBJ2-6 and V is TRBV10-3; 7 nucleotides line up with TRBD1. V shed 5 bases, J shed 3 bases, and the junction held 13 bases outside the gene matches. The CDR3 consists of 18 residues. Per germline, CDR1 ENHRY and CDR2 SYGVKD. The CDR3 here is CAISRTGLRDVGANVLTF. The CDR3 DNA reads as TGTGCCATCAGTAGGACAGGTTTGCGAGATGTTGGGGCCAACGTCCTGACTTTC.

DNA of the CDR3: TGTGCCAGCAGCTTACCGCCGGGTTTTAACACCGGGGAGCTGTTTTTT. Its translation is CASSLPPGFNTGELFF. The V gene is TRBV7-9, the J gene TRBJ2-2; D not resolved. Germline assignment: CDR1 SEHNR and CDR2 FQNEAQ (reference sequence). CDR3 length: 16 residues. V lost 2 bases, J lost 2 bases, and 12 bases lay in between.

This chain joins TRBV5-1 and TRBJ1-1; 7 nucleotides line up with TRBD1. J lost 0 bases, V lost 4 bases, and 12 bases had no gene match. The CDR3 totals 17 residues. Germline assignment: CDR1 SGHRS and CDR2 YFSETQ. The CDR3 region has the DNA TGCGCCAGCAGCCAAAGGGGGCTCCGAGGGATGAACACTGAAGCTTTCTTT. Translation: CASSQRGLRGMNTEAFF. Based on the CDR3 plus reference TRBV5-1 and TRBJ1-1, the full variable domain is KAGVTQTPRYLIKTRGQQVTLSCSPISGHRSVSWYQQTPGQGLQFLFEYFSETQRNKGNFPGRFSGRQFSNSRSEMNVSTLELGDSALYLCASSQRGLRGMNTEAFFGQGTRLTVV.

The sample holds a few counts of this clone. V usage is TRBV6-6 and J usage is TRBJ1-2; TRBD1 might be the D (5 bases). The germline V and J ends were trimmed by 6 bases and 6 bases, with 20 bases remaining between them. The CDR3 spans 15 residues. Germline lookup yields CDR1 MNHNY and CDR2 SVGAGI (reference sequence). This CDR3 reads CASSELRGGMNGYTF. For the CDR3, the DNA is TGTGCCAGCAGCGAACTTCGGGGGGGTATGAATGGCTACACCTTC.

V and J are TRBV7-3 and TRBJ1-6; 7 nucleotides align to TRBD1. After removal of 8 bases from V and 0 bases from J, the junction contained 13 bases not matched to a gene. The germline V gene encodes CDR1 SGHTA and CDR2 FQGTGA. The CDR3 contains 18 residues. The CDR3 spells CASDGQATISSYNSPLHF. Here the CDR3 DNA reads TGTGCCAGCGACGGACAGGCTACTATTAGCTCCTATAATTCACCCCTCCACTTT.

This clone appeared a single time. CDR3 protein: CASSQIRDSTYEQYF. The CDR3 DNA is TGCGCCAGCAGCCAAATACGAGACAGCACCTACGAGCAGTACTTC. The V call is TRBV4-1, the J call TRBJ2-7, with TRBD1 as a possible D gene (5 bases). This CDR3 has 15 residues. Trimming removed 2 bases at V and 2 bases at J, with 13 bases between. Per germline, CDR1 MGHRA and CDR2 YSYEKL.

The V gene is TRBV9, the J gene TRBJ1-2; no clear D gene. Trimming removed 0 bases at V and 1 base at J, with 10 bases between. The CDR3 is made up of 15 amino acids. The V gene's germline CDR1 is SGDLS and CDR2 YYNGEE. CDR3 nucleotides: TGTGCCAGCAGCGTAGACGTGGGCCATAACTATGGCTACACCTTC. It specifies CASSVDVGHNYGYTF.

The chain combines TRBV5-6 with TRBJ1-5; possibly TRBD1 for D (5 bases). Germline-derived CDR1 and CDR2 are SGHDT and YYEEEE. Trimming took off 1 base at V and 6 bases at J, with 14 bases between the two ends. The CDR3 is 15 amino acids. This chain's CDR3 is CASSLSAGYAQPQHF. The CDR3 DNA follows: TGTGCCAGCAGCTTGAGTGCAGGGTACGCTCAGCCCCAGCATTTT.

The chain joins TRBV5-6 to TRBJ1-2; 10 bases fit TRBD1. V lost 0 bases to trimming and J lost 2 bases; unmatched junction nucleotides: 1. The V gene's germline CDR1 is SGHDT and CDR2 YYEEEE. This CDR3 has 15 amino acids. The CDR3 bases are TGTGCCAGCAGCTTGGGGGGACAGGGGAACTATGGCTACACCTTC. Translated: CASSLGGQGNYGYTF.

A single count supports this clone. The gene calls are TRBV6-5 and TRBJ2-3, with a weak D call TRBD1 (7 bases). Germline V lookup: CDR1 MNHEY, CDR2 SVGAGI. V dropped 6 bases and J dropped 3 bases, with 10 bases sitting between them. CDR3 size: 13 residues. CDR3 amino acids: CASSAGGTDTQYF. The CDR3 DNA is TGTGCCAGCAGCGCAGGGGGGACAGATACGCAGTATTTT.

J is TRBJ2-2 and V is TRBV7-9; D uncertain. Trimming left V 3 bases short and J 1 base short, with 12 bases between. Germline loops: CDR1 SEHNR, CDR2 FQNEAQ (reference sequence). The CDR3 length is 16 residues. In DNA form, the CDR3 reads TGTGCCAGCAGCTTCTATTATGCGGTGAACACCGGGGAGCTGTTTTTT. Translated, it gives CASSFYYAVNTGELFF.